The clone carrying this T cell receptor (beta chain) has just a few counts. The target antigen is unknown. The data are from a study of naive and memory T cell subsets. Trimming cost V 4 bases and J 8 bases, with 16 bases left between them. Germline-derived CDR1 and CDR2 are SGHKS and YYEKEE (reference sequence). The CDR3 runs to 14 residues. The beta constant-region primer was an equimolar mix of two oligonucleotides covering TRBC1 and TRBC2. Four rounds of PCR amplified the ligated cDNA using nested alpha and beta constant-region primers plus SP2. TCRdb called the UMI-ligation and nested PCR reads again in MiXCR, with one record for every CDR3 protein. The table shows roughly 92,000 distinct CDR3 sequences, with over 9% occurring only once. Findings and limits, study-wide: Gini index rose across naive, CM, EM and EMRA in CD4 and CD8. A few larger clonotypes appeared in naive repertoires, especially CD8, possibly memory cells re-expressing CD45RA.

This clonotype was obtained from a human donor in good health. V usage is TRBV5-5 and J usage is TRBJ2-4, with unresolved D. The sample was naive CD4+ T cells from blood. CDR3 sequence: CASSPSGQEHIQYF. As DNA, the CDR3 is TGTGCCAGCAGCCCATCCGGGCAAGAGCACATTCAGTACTTC.